This TCR beta chain derives from a study of technical replicates of blood from a few donors. Profiling relied on immunoSEQ multiplex PCR, and the TCRdb table lists in-frame clones only, not all of them. This sample has tens of thousands of clones, with roughly 92% found just once. CDR1 and CDR2 (germline): KGHSH, LQKENI. The V gene lost 4 bases and the J gene lost 14 bases, with 12 bases spanning the gap. The length of the CDR3 is 12 residues. The V and J genes are TRBV18 and TRBJ1-6; TRBD1 might be the D (5 bases). The source material was PBMCs. This TCR was recovered from a human donor in good health. Some clones in this sample may be carry-over from other donors' samples. The CDR3 protein is CASSLGTLSLHF. Written as DNA, the CDR3 is TGTGCCAGCTCACTCGGGACTTTATCCCTCCACTTT.